The 27 T cell receptor beta chains given below trace back to one sample, sequenced in a study of response to subunit inactivated influenza vaccine. MiXCR was run by TCRdb on the RT-PCR reads, yielding one entry per CDR3 protein. The top ten hold roughly 14% of the sample, which has approximately 500,000 distinct CDR3 sequences, approximately 12% seen once. The sample here was PBMCs from blood, taken 35 to 45 days after vaccination. The receptors were sampled from a man between 50 and 59 years old who received an inactivated influenza vaccine.

This clonotype was picked up a small number of times. This chain joins TRBV28 and TRBJ2-7, with 9 bases matching TRBD1. V lost 11 bases and J lost 5; bases outside the gene matches: 7. CDR3 length: 12 residues. Germline V gene sequence: CDR1 MDHEN, CDR2 SYDVKM. CDR3 nucleotide sequence: TGTGCCTTACCTCGGACAGGGGACGAGCAGTACTTC. Translation: CALPRTGDEQYF.

Here the CDR3 reads CSVKQGSYEQYF. CDR3 bases: TGCAGCGTTAAACAGGGATCCTACGAGCAGTACTTC. This chain links TRBV29-1 with TRBJ2-7; D perhaps matches TRBD1 (6 bases). V shed 5 bases and J shed 1 base, with 9 bases lying between them. The V gene's germline CDR1 is SQVTM and CDR2 ANQGSEA. The CDR3 has 12 residues.

The table lists this clonotype with a few counts. The chain couples TRBV20-1 to TRBJ1-4; D is undetermined. This CDR3 region has 11 residues. Trimming stripped 8 bases from V and 7 bases from J, with 11 bases between. Germline values: CDR1 DFQATT, CDR2 SNEGSKA (reference sequence). The DNA of the CDR3 is TGCAGTCGACGAGTGGGTGAAAAACTGTTTTTT. It specifies CSRRVGEKLFF.

This clonotype was seen at least ten times. The CDR3 protein is CASSLLKETSGYNEQFF. In DNA form, the CDR3 reads TGTGCCAGCAGCTTACTTAAAGAAACTAGCGGCTACAATGAGCAGTTCTTC. The V and J genes are TRBV11-2 and TRBJ2-1, with TRBD2 matching 8 bases. V lost 2 bases, J lost 3 bases, and 9 bases stayed unmatched. There are 17 residues in the CDR3. Germline-derived CDR1 and CDR2 are SGHAT and FQNNGV.

Here the CDR3 DNA reads TGCAGTGCTGCCAGGGTTACCAAAAACATTCAGTACTTC. This sequence encodes CSAARVTKNIQYF. The chain has TRBV20-1 and TRBJ2-4; maybe TRBD1 (5 bases). CDR3 length: 13 residues. V was shortened by 5 bases and J by 2 bases, with 10 bases between the two germline ends. Germline CDR1 and CDR2: DFQATT and SNEGSKA (reference sequence).

This clonotype came up a few times. This chain links TRBV5-6 with TRBJ2-1; D may correspond to TRBD1 or TRBD2 (5 bases each). Trimming cost V 1 base and J 3 bases, with 8 bases left between them. Germline assignment: CDR1 SGHDT and CDR2 YYEEEE. The CDR3 spans 14 residues. The CDR3 sequence is CASSLRGNYNEQFF. DNA of the CDR3: TGTGCCAGCAGCTTGCGGGGCAACTACAATGAGCAGTTCTTC.

This clonotype is deemed medium-sized. The chain employs TRBV29-1 and TRBJ2-7, with TRBD2 matching over 8 bases. Unmatched junction bases numbered 7, after V lost 7 bases and J lost 2 bases. This CDR3 spans 13 amino acids. Germline V CDR1 and CDR2: SQVTM, ANQGSEA. CDR3 coding DNA: TGCAGCGCCAGACTAGCGACCACCTACGAGCAGTACTTC. It specifies CSARLATTYEQYF.

This clonotype has just a few counts. This rearrangement joins TRBV29-1 to TRBJ2-7; D gene unclear. Trimming pared 3 bases from V and 2 bases from J, leaving 5 bases between. This CDR3 is 11 amino acids long. Germline CDR1 reads SQVTM; CDR2 reads ANQGSEA. Here the CDR3 DNA reads TGCAGCGTTGATTTGGCCTACGAGCAGTACTTC. Translating gives CSVDLAYEQYF.

This clonotype appeared a few times. The chain links TRBV5-1 to TRBJ2-7, with a weak D call TRBD1 (6 bases). Trimming removed 0 bases at V and 4 bases at J, with 11 bases between. The germline gives CDR1 SGHRS, CDR2 YFSETQ. The CDR3 spans 14 residues. DNA of the CDR3: TGCGCCAGCAGCTTGGAGGGACAAGTATACGAGCAGTACTTC. Its protein product is CASSLEGQVYEQYF.

The table lists this clonotype with a few counts. The chain carries TRBV10-3 and TRBJ2-2, with D unresolved. Germline CDR1 is ENHRY and CDR2 is SYGVKD. This CDR3 has 15 residues. V gave up 10 bases and J gave up 5 bases, with 20 bases separating them. The CDR3 DNA follows: TGTGCCACGACGCCCCTCACGGGTGAAACCGGGGAGCTGTTTTTT. Amino acids: CATTPLTGETGELFF.

This clonotype was seen at least ten times. The chain couples TRBV20-1 to TRBJ2-5, with TRBD2 identical over 7 bases. Germline trimming cut 6 bases from V and 5 bases from J; bases unmatched to any gene: 6. Germline V gene data show CDR1 as DFQATT and CDR2 as SNEGSKA (reference sequence). The CDR3 is made up of 12 amino acids. The CDR3 DNA sequence: TGCAGTGCCGAAGACGGGGGGGAGACCCAGTACTTC. This codes for CSAEDGGETQYF.

V usage is TRBV20-1 and J usage is TRBJ2-1, with 7 bases identical to TRBD2. V shed 6 bases and J 5 bases; nucleotides not matched to a gene: 16. Looked up from germline, CDR1 is DFQATT and CDR2 is SNEGSKA (reference sequence). The length of the CDR3 is 16 residues. Written as DNA, the CDR3 is TGCAGTGCCCAAGCGGGACTACTACCCCGGGACAATGAGCAGTTCTTC. Translation: CSAQAGLLPRDNEQFF.

This clonotype showed up just a few times. This chain connects TRBV12-3 or TRBV12-4 to TRBJ1-3, with 7 bases identical to TRBD1. V was pared by 5 bases and J by 0 bases, with 4 bases of the junction left unmatched. CDR3 size: 15 residues. CDR3 coding DNA: TGTGCCAGCAGTACAGACAGGGTCTCTGGAAACACCATATATTTT. Its protein is CASSTDRVSGNTIYF.

This clonotype turned up a few times. The V and J genes are TRBV4-2 and TRBJ2-7, with 7 bases identical to TRBD2. V lost 5 bases and J lost 6; bases outside the gene matches: 10. The CDR3 totals 14 residues. Germline assignment: CDR1 LGHNA and CDR2 YNFKEQ. CDR3 in amino acids: CASSFQRERGEQYF. The CDR3 DNA is TGTGCCAGCAGCTTTCAGCGGGAACGCGGCGAGCAGTACTTC.

J is TRBJ2-1 and V is TRBV29-1; D may correspond to TRBD1 or TRBD2 (5 bases each). Germline CDR1 reads SQVTM; CDR2 reads ANQGSEA. The CDR3 covers 13 residues. Trimming took 4 bases from V and 3 from J, leaving 10 bases between them. The DNA of the CDR3 is TGCAGCGTTGGGGGGTCTGGCTACAATGAGCAGTTCTTC. This gives the protein CSVGGSGYNEQFF.

Only a few counts were recorded for this clonotype. This chain connects TRBV7-2 to TRBJ2-1, with D unresolved. Germline V gene data show CDR1 as SGHTA and CDR2 as FQGNSA. The length of the CDR3 is 13 residues. CDR3 sequence: CAGSTLSYNEQFF. DNA of the CDR3: TGTGCTGGAAGCACGCTCTCCTACAATGAGCAGTTCTTC.

In this sample, this clonotype turned up many times. The J gene is TRBJ1-5, the V gene TRBV12-3 or TRBV12-4; D gene ambiguous. V was clipped by 3 bases and J by 3 bases, with 6 bases between them. There are 13 residues in the CDR3. In DNA form, the CDR3 reads TGTGCCAGCAGTTTTATGGACAATCAGCCCCAGCATTTT. It codes for CASSFMDNQPQHF.

This chain links TRBV10-2 with TRBJ2-7, with TRBD2 matching 11 bases. The CDR3 has 16 amino acids. CDR1 is WSHSY, CDR2 SAAADI, per germline. The ends lost 1 base at V and 2 bases at J; junction bases unmatched: 4. This CDR3 reads CASSEFPTSGTYEQYF. For the CDR3, the DNA is TGCGCCAGCAGTGAGTTCCCGACTAGCGGGACCTACGAGCAGTACTTC.

This clonotype was counted a few times. This rearrangement joins TRBV6-4 to TRBJ2-3, with 9 bases that match TRBD2. The CDR3 totals 17 residues. Germline loops: CDR1 MRHNA, CDR2 SNTAGT. The V and J ends lost 7 bases and 4 bases, in that order; junction bases with no gene match: 15. Here the CDR3 reads CASTPVVPSGKSDTQYF. CDR3 DNA sequence: TGTGCCAGCACCCCGGTGGTACCTAGCGGGAAATCAGATACGCAGTATTTT.

The V gene is TRBV2, the J gene TRBJ1-2; no clear D gene. The germline V gene has CDR1 SNHLY and CDR2 FYNNEI. V was pared by 6 bases and J by 5 bases, with 4 bases between. The CDR3 runs to 10 residues. CDR3 loop: CASRKYGYTF. The CDR3 region has the DNA TGTGCCAGCAGGAAGTATGGCTACACCTTC.

This clonotype was detected a few times. V and J are TRBV10-3 and TRBJ2-5; 8 nucleotides line up with TRBD2. V shed 2 bases, J shed 2 bases, and the junction held 7 bases outside the gene matches. Germline-derived CDR1 and CDR2 are ENHRY and SYGVKD. CDR3 length: 16 residues. The CDR3 DNA reads as TGTGCCATCAGTGAGGGGGTAGCGGGAAGACAAGAGACCCAGTACTTC. Translation gives CAISEGVAGRQETQYF.

Note on this clonotype: This likely comes from a read error, as the CDR3 has no conserved phenylalanine or tryptophan at its end. The chain has TRBV11-2 and TRBJ2-3; D remains ambiguous. Trimming cost V 3 bases and J 6 bases, with 10 bases left between them. CDR1 is SGHAT, CDR2 FQNNGV, per germline. The length of the CDR3 is 13 residues. The CDR3 bases are TGTGCCAGCAGCTTCCAAGCTAAGGATACGCAGTATTAT. This sequence encodes CASSFQAKDTQYY.

At least ten counts were recorded for this clonotype. The chain links TRBV20-1 to TRBJ2-5; 13 bases are shared with TRBD2. CDR1 is DFQATT and CDR2 is SNEGSKA in the germline V gene (reference sequence). The CDR3 is made up of 16 amino acids. Losses at the gene ends were 6 bases for V and 4 bases for J; bases not matched to a gene: 11. Here the CDR3 DNA reads TGCAGTGCCCCAGCCGAACTAGCGGGGGGGATAGAGACCCAGTACTTC. Its translation is CSAPAELAGGIETQYF.

The V gene is TRBV2, the J gene TRBJ2-3, with 11 positions matching TRBD2. CDR1 SNHLY and CDR2 FYNNEI come from the germline V gene. The CDR3 extends over 16 amino acids. The V segment lost 6 bases and the J segment 0 bases; nucleotides outside the gene matches: 5. CDR3 nucleotides: TGTGCCAGCAGGGAGACTAGCGGGGTTAGCACAGATACGCAGTATTTT. Protein product: CASRETSGVSTDTQYF.

This clonotype was observed a handful of times. CDR3 region: CASTAWRGRTETQYF. The CDR3 coding sequence is TGTGCCAGCACTGCATGGAGGGGGCGCACAGAGACCCAGTACTTC. This sequence joins TRBV6-1 and TRBJ2-5, with D tentatively TRBD1 (7 bases). This CDR3 has 15 amino acids. V was cut by 7 bases and J by 4 bases, with 19 bases left in between. Germline V gene sequence: CDR1 MNHNS, CDR2 SASEGT.

The rearrangement joins TRBV12-3 or TRBV12-4 to TRBJ1-2; 9 bases line up with TRBD1. V shed 7 bases and J 0 bases; nucleotides not matched to a gene: 18. This CDR3 comprises 19 residues. The CDR3, as DNA: TGTGCCAGCACCCTAACCCGGACAGGGGTTTGGGGAGCTAACTATGGCTACACCTTC. Its protein product is CASTLTRTGVWGANYGYTF.

Notes on this clonotype: The junction departs from germline at one end; a sequencing error may be responsible. The chain employs TRBV9 and TRBJ2-1; D unresolved. The germline CDR1 and CDR2 sequences are SGDLS and YYNGEE. This CDR3 is 14 amino acids long. The CDR3, as DNA: TGTGCCAGCAGCGTAGAGGGCACGGTCCGTGAGAAGTTCTTC. Residues: CASSVEGTVREKFF.